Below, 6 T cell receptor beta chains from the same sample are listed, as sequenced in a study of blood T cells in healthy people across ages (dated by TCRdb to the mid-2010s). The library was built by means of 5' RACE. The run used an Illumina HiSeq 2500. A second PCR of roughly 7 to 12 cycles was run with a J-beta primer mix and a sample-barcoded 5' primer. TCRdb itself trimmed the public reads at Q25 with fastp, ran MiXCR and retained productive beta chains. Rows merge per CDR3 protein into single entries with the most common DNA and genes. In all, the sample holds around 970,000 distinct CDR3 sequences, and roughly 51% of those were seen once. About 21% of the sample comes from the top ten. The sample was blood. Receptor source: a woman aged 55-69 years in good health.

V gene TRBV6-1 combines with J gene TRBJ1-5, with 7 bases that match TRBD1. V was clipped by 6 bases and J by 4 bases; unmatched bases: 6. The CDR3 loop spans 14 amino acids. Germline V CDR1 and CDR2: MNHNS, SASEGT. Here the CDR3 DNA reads TGTGCCAGCAGCAGTCCAGGGGGGAATCAGCCCCAGCATTTT. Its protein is CASSSPGGNQPQHF.

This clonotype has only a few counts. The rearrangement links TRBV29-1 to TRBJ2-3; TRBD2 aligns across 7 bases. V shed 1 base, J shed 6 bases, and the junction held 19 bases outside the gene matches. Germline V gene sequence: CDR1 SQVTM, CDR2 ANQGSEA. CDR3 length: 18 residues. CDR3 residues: CSVEGQDGLGLNLDTQYF. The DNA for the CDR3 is TGCAGCGTTGAAGGGCAGGACGGACTAGGTCTTAATTTGGATACGCAGTATTTT.

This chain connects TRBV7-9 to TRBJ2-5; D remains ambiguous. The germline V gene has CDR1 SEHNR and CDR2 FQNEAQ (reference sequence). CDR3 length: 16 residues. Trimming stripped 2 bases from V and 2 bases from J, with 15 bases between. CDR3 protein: CASSLSGVRRQETQYF. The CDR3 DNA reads TGTGCCAGCAGCTTATCTGGCGTTCGGCGGCAAGAGACCCAGTACTTC.

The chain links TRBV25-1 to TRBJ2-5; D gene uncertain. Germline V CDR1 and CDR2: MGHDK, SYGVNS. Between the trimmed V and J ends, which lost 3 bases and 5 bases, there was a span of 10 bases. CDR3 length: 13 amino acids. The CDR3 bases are TGTGCCAGCAGTGATACCCCGCTCGAGACCCAGTACTTC. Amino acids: CASSDTPLETQYF.

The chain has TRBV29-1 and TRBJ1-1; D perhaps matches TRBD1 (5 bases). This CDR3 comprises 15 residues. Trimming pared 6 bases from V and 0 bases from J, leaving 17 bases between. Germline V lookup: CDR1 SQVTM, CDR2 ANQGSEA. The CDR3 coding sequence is TGCAGCGTCGCAGATCTCCAGGGCGTGAACACTGAAGCTTTCTTT. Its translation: CSVADLQGVNTEAFF.

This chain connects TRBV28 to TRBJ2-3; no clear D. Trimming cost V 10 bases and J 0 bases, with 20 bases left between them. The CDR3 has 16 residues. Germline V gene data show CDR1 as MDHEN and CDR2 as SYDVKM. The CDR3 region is CANSDPRSPSTDTQYF. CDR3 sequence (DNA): TGTGCCAACTCGGATCCAAGATCCCCGAGCACAGATACGCAGTATTTT.